This T cell receptor beta chain was observed in a study of T cells in Graves' hyperthyroidism and ophthalmopathy. Study results and limitations: Blood also contained most expanded thyroid clonotypes above 0.001.

Germline CDR1 reads SGHTA; CDR2 reads FQGNSA. V lost 4 bases and J lost 0; bases outside the gene matches: 4. The CDR3 consists of 17 residues. RNA transcripts gave rise to amplified TCR beta CDR3 regions. The study used the HTBI primer set for a first-round RT-PCR of the TCR CDR3. MiXCR, applied by TCRdb to the multiplex PCR reads, yields one record per CDR3 protein. The sample has around 350,000 distinct CDR3 sequences, nearly 15% seen once. This clonotype appeared a few times. Its antigen is unidentified. The TCR comes from an older woman with Graves' ophthalmopathy. The rearrangement links TRBV7-2 to TRBJ2-6; 9 bases fit TRBD1. Sequencing was carried out using blood. CDR3 protein: CASSSGTGLSGANVLTF. The CDR3 coding sequence is TGTGCCAGCAGCTCCGGGACAGGGCTCTCTGGGGCCAACGTCCTGACTTTC.